This TCR beta chain was sequenced for a study of blood T cell repertoires in COVID-19. This CDR3 is built from 17 residues. With 4 bases clipped from V and 2 bases from J, the junction kept 10 bases outside the gene matches. Per germline, CDR1 KGHDR and CDR2 SFDVKD. This clone was seen only once. All enrollees were roughly 18 to 89 years old and from fewer than 30 US areas. The study assigned cohorts using participant-reported clinical history. Generated by immunoSEQ multiplex PCR, the TCRdb table keeps only in-frame clones and is missing some. The sample records 310,000 or so clones, around nine tenths being singletons.

The sample comprised PBMCs or T cells enriched from blood (not recorded which). The origin of this receptor is a woman aged 35 to 49 who had recovered from COVID-19. The chain employs TRBV24-1 and TRBJ2-3; TRBD2 matches at 8 bases. For the CDR3, the DNA is TGTGCCACCAGTGACCCTCCGGGAGGGGTTGACACAGATACGCAGTATTTT. This gives the protein CATSDPPGGVDTDTQYF.